These 14 T cell receptor beta chains originate from one sample sequenced in a study of cytomegalovirus exposure and HLA in healthy donors. PCR amplification relied on 60 Vbeta primers (plus 13 Jbeta primers). Clones were read by immunoSEQ multiplex PCR, and TCRdb kept only the in-frame ones, dropping some. The table records around 120,000 clones, roughly two thirds of them present only once. Input material: PBMCs. The origin of the receptors is a man in his thirties or forties in good health and CMV-seropositive.

The chain joins TRBV10-3 to TRBJ2-3; 8 nucleotides line up with TRBD2. With 4 bases clipped from V and 3 bases from J, the junction kept 3 bases outside the gene matches. The CDR3 length is 14 residues. Germline V CDR1 and CDR2: ENHRY, SYGVKD. Written as DNA, the CDR3 is TGTGCCATCAGTGTTAGCGGGAAGACAGATACGCAGTATTTT. It encodes CAISVSGKTDTQYF.

This chain links TRBV5-6 with TRBJ1-5; TRBD1 matches 9 bases. The germline gives CDR1 SGHDT, CDR2 YYEEEE. The J segment lost 3 bases and the V segment lost 4 bases, leaving 11 bases of the junction unmatched. The length of the CDR3 is 17 residues. CDR3 region: CASSLMGGQGLNQPQHF. CDR3 DNA: TGTGCCAGCAGCCTTATGGGTGGACAGGGGCTCAATCAGCCCCAGCATTTT.

This sequence joins TRBV19 and TRBJ1-1; TRBD1 might be the D (5 bases). The CDR3 covers 15 residues. The germline CDR1 and CDR2 sequences are LNHDA and SQIVND (reference sequence). Deletions cut 2 bases from V and 3 bases from J, with 13 bases between. The CDR3 DNA follows: TGTGCCAGTAGTATACAGGGCGTCGGATACACTGAAGCTTTCTTT. This sequence encodes CASSIQGVGYTEAFF.

The gene calls are TRBV7-9 and TRBJ2-7; D unresolved. Germline lookup yields CDR1 SEHNR and CDR2 FQNEAQ (reference sequence). The CDR3 runs to 13 residues. Trimming pared 5 bases from V and 3 bases from J, leaving 11 bases between. This CDR3 reads CASSRDLYYEQYF. CDR3 coding DNA: TGTGCCAGCAGCCGAGACTTGTACTACGAGCAGTACTTC.

This chain connects TRBV5-1 to TRBJ1-4; no definite D call. The V gene lost 5 bases and the J gene lost 3 bases, with 14 bases spanning the gap. The CDR3 runs 15 residues. Germline CDR1 is SGHRS and CDR2 is YFSETQ. The CDR3 DNA reads as TGCGCCAGCAGTCTCCAGGTTCTGCCTAATGAAAAACTGTTTTTT. Translating gives CASSLQVLPNEKLFF.

This clone was counted only a few times. The CDR3 DNA reads TGTGCCAGACGCCAGGGTTTTTCCGAGCAGTACTTC. Encoded protein: CARRQGFSEQYF. The chain combines TRBV19 with TRBJ2-7, with D perhaps matching TRBD1 (5 bases). Germline V gene data show CDR1 as LNHDA and CDR2 as SQIVND (reference sequence). V was clipped by 9 bases and J by 6 bases, with 15 bases between them. The CDR3 runs to 12 residues.

The chain couples TRBV5-4 to TRBJ1-4; 9 nucleotides agree with TRBD1. V was clipped by 4 bases and J by 8 bases; unmatched bases: 6. Germline V gene sequence: CDR1 SGHNT, CDR2 YYREEE (reference sequence). The CDR3 totals 14 residues. CDR3 nucleotides: TGTGCCAGCAGCAGGACAGGGGTTGACGAAAAACTGTTTTTT. Its translation is CASSRTGVDEKLFF.

The chain employs TRBV5-1 and TRBJ2-7; TRBD1 matches at 12 bases. With 5 bases clipped from V and 7 bases from J, the junction kept 7 bases outside the gene matches. Germline-derived CDR1 and CDR2 are SGHRS and YFSETQ. This CDR3 comprises 14 residues. The CDR3 DNA reads TGCGCCAGCAGGCCGGGACAGGGGGCGGGGGAGCAGTACTTC. Encoded protein: CASRPGQGAGEQYF.

V and J are TRBV18 and TRBJ2-7; tentatively, D is TRBD2 (5 bases). The CDR3 extends over 12 amino acids. Germline CDR1 and CDR2: KGHSH and LQKENI. The V end was cut by 3 bases, the J end by 7 bases, with 10 bases between. In DNA form, the CDR3 reads TGTGCCAGCTCACCTGCGGGCTGGGAGCAGTACTTC. It specifies CASSPAGWEQYF.

The genes are TRBV19 and TRBJ2-2; the match to TRBD2 covers 11 bases. CDR3 length equals 16 residues. J was trimmed by 2 bases and V by 5 bases; bases with no gene match: 4. Per germline, CDR1 LNHDA and CDR2 SQIVND (reference sequence). The CDR3 loop is CASSVGTSGNTGELFF. The CDR3 region has the DNA TGTGCCAGTAGTGTGGGGACTAGCGGTAACACCGGGGAGCTGTTTTTT.

The V gene is TRBV9, the J gene TRBJ1-1, with 7 bases matching TRBD1. Germline assignment: CDR1 SGDLS and CDR2 YYNGEE. Trimming took 4 bases from V and 4 from J; bases not matched to a gene: 10. The CDR3 extends over 15 amino acids. The CDR3 sequence: CASSSVGSGGTEAFF. CDR3 bases: TGTGCCAGCAGCTCAGTGGGGTCAGGGGGCACTGAAGCTTTCTTT. Full variable domain (rest looked up from reference TRBV9 and TRBJ1-1): DSGVTQTPKHLITATGQRVTLRCSPRSGDLSVYWYQQSLDQGLQFLIQYYNGEERAKGNILERFSAQQFPDLHSELNLSSLELGDSALYFCASSSVGSGGTEAFFGQGTRLTVV.

J is TRBJ1-2 and V is TRBV7-9; 7 bases map to TRBD1. The CDR3 totals 16 residues. Germline CDR1 reads SEHNR; CDR2 reads FQNEAQ (reference sequence). Losses at the gene ends were 6 bases for V and 3 bases for J; bases not matched to a gene: 13. CDR3 bases: TGTGCCAGCAGTCAAGGCTGGGGACAGCAACACTATGGCTACACCTTC. Protein: CASSQGWGQQHYGYTF.

The chain joins TRBV6-1 to TRBJ1-3, with D possibly TRBD1 on 6 matching bases. The CDR3 totals 15 residues. Germline values: CDR1 MNHNS, CDR2 SASEGT. V gave up 4 bases and J gave up 0 bases, with 10 bases separating them. The CDR3, as DNA: TGTGCCAGCAGTGGGGGACACCGCTCTGGAAACACCATATATTTT. Translated: CASSGGHRSGNTIYF.

This clone has more than one count but fewer than ten. The chain recombines TRBV7-9 with TRBJ2-3; tentative D call: TRBD2 (5 bases). V was clipped by 3 bases and J by 7 bases, with 20 bases between them. CDR1 is SEHNR and CDR2 is FQNEAQ in the germline V gene (reference sequence). The CDR3 totals 16 residues. The CDR3 here is CASSLGLTSHENTQYF. The CDR3 bases are TGTGCCAGCAGCTTGGGCTTAACTAGTCACGAGAATACGCAGTATTTT.